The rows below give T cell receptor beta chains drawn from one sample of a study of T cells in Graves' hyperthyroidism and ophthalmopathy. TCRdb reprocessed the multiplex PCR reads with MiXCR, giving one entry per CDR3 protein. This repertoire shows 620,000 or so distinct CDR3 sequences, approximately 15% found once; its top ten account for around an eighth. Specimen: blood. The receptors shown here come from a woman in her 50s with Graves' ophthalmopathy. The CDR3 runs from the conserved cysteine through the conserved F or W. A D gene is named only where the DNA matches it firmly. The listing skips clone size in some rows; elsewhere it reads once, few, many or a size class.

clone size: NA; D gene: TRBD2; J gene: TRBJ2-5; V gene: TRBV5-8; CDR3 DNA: TGTGCCAGTGGGAGGGGACGCGGAGGAGAGACCCAGTACTTC; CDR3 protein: CASGRGRGGETQYF
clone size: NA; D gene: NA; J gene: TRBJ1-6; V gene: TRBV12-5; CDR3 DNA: TGTGCTAGTGGTAGAGGGACACCTGGCATTGATACTTCACCCCTCCACTTT; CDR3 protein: CASGRGTPGIDTSPLHF
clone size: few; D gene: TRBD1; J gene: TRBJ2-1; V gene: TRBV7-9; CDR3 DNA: TGTGCCAGCAGCTTACCCTGGACAGGGAGGAATGAGCAGTTCTTC; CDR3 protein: CASSLPWTGRNEQFF
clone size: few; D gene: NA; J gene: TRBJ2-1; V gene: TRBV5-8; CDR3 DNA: TGTGCCAGCAGCGATCTCTCCGGGACCGGGATTTACAATGAGCAGTTCTTC; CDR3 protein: CASSDLSGTGIYNEQFF
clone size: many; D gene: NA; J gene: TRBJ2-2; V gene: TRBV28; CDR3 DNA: TGTGCCAGCAGTTTTGTCCAGGGGCTGAACACCGGGGAGCTGTTTTTT; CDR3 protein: CASSFVQGLNTGELFF
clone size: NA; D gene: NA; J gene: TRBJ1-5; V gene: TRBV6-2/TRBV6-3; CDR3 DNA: TGTGCCAGCAGTTACGTTCCAAATCAGCCCCAGCATTTT; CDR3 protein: CASSYVPNQPQHF
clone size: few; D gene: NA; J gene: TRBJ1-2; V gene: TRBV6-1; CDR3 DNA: TGTGCCAGCAAGGACAGCAACTATGGCTACACCTTC; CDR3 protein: CASKDSNYGYTF
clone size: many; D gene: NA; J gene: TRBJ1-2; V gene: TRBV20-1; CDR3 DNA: TGCAGTGCTAGAGATATCAACTATGGCTACACCTTC; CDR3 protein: CSARDINYGYTF
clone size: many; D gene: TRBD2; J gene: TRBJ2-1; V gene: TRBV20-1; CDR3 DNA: TGCAGTGCTACTCCCCTACTAGCGGGAGAGGACTACAATGAGCAGTTCTTC; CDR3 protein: CSATPLLAGEDYNEQFF
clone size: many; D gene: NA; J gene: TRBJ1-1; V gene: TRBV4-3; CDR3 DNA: TGCGCCAGCAGCCAGGGCTGGGGGGGTGAAGCTTTCTTT; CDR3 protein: CASSQGWGGEAFF
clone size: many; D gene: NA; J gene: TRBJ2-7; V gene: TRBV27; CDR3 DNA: TGTGCCAGCAGTTTCGGTGAGACCTACGAGCAGTACTTC; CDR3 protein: CASSFGETYEQYF
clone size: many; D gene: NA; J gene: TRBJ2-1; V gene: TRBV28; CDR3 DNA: TGTGCCAGCAGGACGGACTTAAATGAGCAGTTCTTC; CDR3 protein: CASRTDLNEQFF
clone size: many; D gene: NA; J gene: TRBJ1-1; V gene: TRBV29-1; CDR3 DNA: TGCAGCGGCGCTGACTTGGAAGCTTTCTTT; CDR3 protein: CSGADLEAFF
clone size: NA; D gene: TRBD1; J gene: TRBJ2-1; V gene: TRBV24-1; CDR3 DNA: TGTGCCACCAGTGATTTGCGGGACAGGGGGCATAATGAGCAGTTCTTC; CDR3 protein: CATSDLRDRGHNEQFF
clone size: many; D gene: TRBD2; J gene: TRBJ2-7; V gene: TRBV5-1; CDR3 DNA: TGCGCCAGCAGCTTTGTTAGCGGGACCGTCTCCTACGAGCAGTACTTC; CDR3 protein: CASSFVSGTVSYEQYF
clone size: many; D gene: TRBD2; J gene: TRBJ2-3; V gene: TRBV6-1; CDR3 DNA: TGTGCCAGCAGAAGAGGACTAGTGAGAGCAGATACGCAGTATTTT; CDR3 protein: CASRRGLVRADTQYF
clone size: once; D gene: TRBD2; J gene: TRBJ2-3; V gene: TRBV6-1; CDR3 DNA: TGTGCCAGCAGTAGCACTAGCGGGAGCCCCGCAGATACGCAGTATTTT; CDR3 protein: CASSSTSGSPADTQYF
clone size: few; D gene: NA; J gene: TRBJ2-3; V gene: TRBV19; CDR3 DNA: TGTGCCAGTAGTATAAGGGGGATGGGAGATACGCAGTATTTT; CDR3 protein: CASSIRGMGDTQYF
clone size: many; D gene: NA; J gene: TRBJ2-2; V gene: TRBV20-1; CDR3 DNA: TGCAGTGCTAGAGATCGGGGGTTGCGGGGCGCGAACACCGGGGAGCTGTTTTTT; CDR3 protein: CSARDRGLRGANTGELFF
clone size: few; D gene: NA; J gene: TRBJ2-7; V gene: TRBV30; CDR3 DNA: TGTGCCTGGAGTGTTCTGTCAGGGTACGGCGAGCAGTACTTC; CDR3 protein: CAWSVLSGYGEQYF
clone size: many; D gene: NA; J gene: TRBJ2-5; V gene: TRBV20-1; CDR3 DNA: TGCAGTGCTAGAGGGACAGAACAAGAGACCCAGTACTTC; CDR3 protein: CSARGTEQETQYF
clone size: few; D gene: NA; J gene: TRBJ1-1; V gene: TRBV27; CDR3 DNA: TGTGCCAGCAGTCCGACGAAGGGGACGCTATATGAAGCTTTCTTT; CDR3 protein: CASSPTKGTLYEAFF
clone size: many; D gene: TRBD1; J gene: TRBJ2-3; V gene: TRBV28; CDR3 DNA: TGTGCCAGCAGTTATCGACAGGGTTGGACAGATACGCAGTATTTT; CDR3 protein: CASSYRQGWTDTQYF
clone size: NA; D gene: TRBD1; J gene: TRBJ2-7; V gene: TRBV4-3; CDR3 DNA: TGCGCCAGCAGCCGAGACGACAGGGGCTCCTACGAGCAGTACTTC; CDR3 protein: CASSRDDRGSYEQYF
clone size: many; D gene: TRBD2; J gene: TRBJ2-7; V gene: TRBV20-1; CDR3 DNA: TGCAGTGCTAGAGGGACTAGCTCCCGCCTTAACTCCTACGAGCAGTACTTC; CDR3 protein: CSARGTSSRLNSYEQYF
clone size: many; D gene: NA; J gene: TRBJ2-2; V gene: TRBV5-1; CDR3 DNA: TGCGCCAGCATAACGGACAGCAACACCGGGGAGCTGTTTTTT; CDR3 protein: CASITDSNTGELFF
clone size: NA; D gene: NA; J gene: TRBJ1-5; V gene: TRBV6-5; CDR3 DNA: TGTGCCAGCAGTTCCAGAGTTCAGCCCCAGCATTTT; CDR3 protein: CASSSRVQPQHF
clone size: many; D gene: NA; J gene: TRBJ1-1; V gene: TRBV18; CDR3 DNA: TGTGCCAACTCCGCAGGGGATGGGAACACTGAAGCTTTCTTT; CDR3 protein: CANSAGDGNTEAFF
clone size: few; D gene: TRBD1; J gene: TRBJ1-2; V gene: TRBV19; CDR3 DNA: TGTGCCAGTAGCCGCGGACAGGGTACTAACTATGGCTACACCTTC; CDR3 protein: CASSRGQGTNYGYTF
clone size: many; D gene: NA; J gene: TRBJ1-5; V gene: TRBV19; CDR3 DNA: TGTGCCAGCCGGTGGGGGAGCGTCAATCAGCCCCAGCATTTT; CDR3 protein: CASRWGSVNQPQHF
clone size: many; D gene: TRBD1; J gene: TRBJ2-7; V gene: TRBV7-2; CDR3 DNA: TGTGCCAGCAGCAGTTGGGACAGCCCCTCATCCTACGAGCAGTACTTC; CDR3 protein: CASSSWDSPSSYEQYF
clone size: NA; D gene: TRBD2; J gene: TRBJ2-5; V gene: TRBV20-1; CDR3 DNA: TGCAGTGCTAGAGACTACACCGTATACCGAACTAGCGGGACGGAGACCCAGTACTTC; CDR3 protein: CSARDYTVYRTSGTETQYF
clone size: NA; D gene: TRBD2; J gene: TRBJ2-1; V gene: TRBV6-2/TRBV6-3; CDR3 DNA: TGTGCCAGCAGACGGGAGGGCGTTCTTTCACAGAGCTCCTACAATGAGCAGTTCTTC; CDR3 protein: CASRREGVLSQSSYNEQFF
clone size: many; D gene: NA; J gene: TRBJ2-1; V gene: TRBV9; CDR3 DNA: TGTGCCAGCAGCGTAGCCGCCTTGGTCTACAATGAGCAGTTCTTC; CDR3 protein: CASSVAALVYNEQFF
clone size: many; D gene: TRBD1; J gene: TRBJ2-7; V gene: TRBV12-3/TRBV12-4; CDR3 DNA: TGTGCCAGCAGTTCGGGGCAGGGGGCCCGGGAGCAGTACTTC; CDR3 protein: CASSSGQGAREQYF
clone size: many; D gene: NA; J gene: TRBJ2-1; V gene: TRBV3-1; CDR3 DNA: TGTGCCAGCAGCCACGAAGACAGTAATTATGATGAGCAGTTCTTC; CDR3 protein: CASSHEDSNYDEQFF
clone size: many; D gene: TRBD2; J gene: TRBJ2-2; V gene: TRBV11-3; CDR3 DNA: TGTGCCAGCCTCGGACTAGCGGGAGAAAGTACCGGGGAGCTGTTTTTT; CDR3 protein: CASLGLAGESTGELFF
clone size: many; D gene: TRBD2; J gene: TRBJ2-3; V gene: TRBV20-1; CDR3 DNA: TGCAGTGTCACCAAACCGGGCGGGAGGTGGACAGATACGCAGTATTTT; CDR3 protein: CSVTKPGGRWTDTQYF
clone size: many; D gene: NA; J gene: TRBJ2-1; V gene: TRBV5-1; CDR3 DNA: TGCGCCAGCAAAGTAGTTTCCAATGAGCAGTTCTTC; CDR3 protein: CASKVVSNEQFF
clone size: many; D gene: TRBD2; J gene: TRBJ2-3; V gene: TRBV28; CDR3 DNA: TGTGCCAGCAGTTATTTACTAGCGGGAGAGAAAGATACGCAGTATTTT; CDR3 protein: CASSYLLAGEKDTQYF
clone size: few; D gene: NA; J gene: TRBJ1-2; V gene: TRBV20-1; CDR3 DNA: TGCAGTGCCAGCGGCGGGACACGGGCCCGAAGTCATGGCTACACCTTC; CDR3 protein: CSASGGTRARSHGYTF
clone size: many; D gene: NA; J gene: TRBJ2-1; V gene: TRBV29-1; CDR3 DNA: TGCAGCGTTGAGGGGGACGGCTCCTACAATGAGCAGTTCTTC; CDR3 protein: CSVEGDGSYNEQFF
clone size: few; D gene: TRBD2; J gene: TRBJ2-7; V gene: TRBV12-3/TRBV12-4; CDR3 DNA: TGTGCCAGCGGTAGGGGACTAGACGGTGGCGAGCAGTACTTC; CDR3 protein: CASGRGLDGGEQYF
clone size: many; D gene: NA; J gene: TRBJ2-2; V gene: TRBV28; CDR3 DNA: TGTGCCAGCAGAGCGATTGAGGCGGGAAACACCGGGGAGCTGTTTTTT; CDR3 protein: CASRAIEAGNTGELFF
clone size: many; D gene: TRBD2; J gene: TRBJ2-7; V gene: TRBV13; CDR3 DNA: TGTGCCAGCAGCTTACCTAGCGGGAGCCAGGAAAGAGTTAGCTCCTACGAGCAGTACTTC; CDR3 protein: CASSLPSGSQERVSSYEQYF
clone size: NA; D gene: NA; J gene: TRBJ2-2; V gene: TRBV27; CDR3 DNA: TGTGCCAGCAGTTTTCTCGCGAACACCGGGGAGCTGTTTTTT; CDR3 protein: CASSFLANTGELFF
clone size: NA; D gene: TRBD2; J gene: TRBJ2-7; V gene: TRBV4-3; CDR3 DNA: TGCGCCAGCAGCCAAGAGCCTAGCGGGGACTCCTACGAGCAGTACTTC; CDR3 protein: CASSQEPSGDSYEQYF
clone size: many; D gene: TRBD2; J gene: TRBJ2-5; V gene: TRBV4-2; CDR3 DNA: TGTGCCAGCAGCCAAGAAATGTATGGGTTACTAGCGAATCAAGAGACCCAGTACTTC; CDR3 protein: CASSQEMYGLLANQETQYF
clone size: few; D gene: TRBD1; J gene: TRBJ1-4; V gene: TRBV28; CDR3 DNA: TGTGCCAGCAGCCTACCCCCGGGACAGGGGGCGAAAAAACTGTTTTTT; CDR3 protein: CASSLPPGQGAKKLFF
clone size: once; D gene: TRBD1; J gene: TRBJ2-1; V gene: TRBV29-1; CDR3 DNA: TGCAGCTTTAGACAGGGCTACAATGAGCAGTTCTTC; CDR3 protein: CSFRQGYNEQFF
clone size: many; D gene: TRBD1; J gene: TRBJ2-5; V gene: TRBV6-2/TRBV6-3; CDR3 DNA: TGTGCCAGCAGTCAATACAGGGGAGAGACCCAGTACTTC; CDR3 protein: CASSQYRGETQYF
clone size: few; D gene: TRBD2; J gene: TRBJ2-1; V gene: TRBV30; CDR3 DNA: TGTGCCTGGAGTCACGGAACGCTAGCGGGAGGGTTCTTC; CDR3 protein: CAWSHGTLAGGFF
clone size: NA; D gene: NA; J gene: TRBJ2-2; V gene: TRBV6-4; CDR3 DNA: TGTGCCAGCAGTGACTCGAAGGAGGGGATCGCCGGGGAGCTGTTTTTT; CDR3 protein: CASSDSKEGIAGELFF
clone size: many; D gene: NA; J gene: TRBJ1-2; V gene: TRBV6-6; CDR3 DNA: TGTGCCAGCAGTTACTCGCCGGGACGGCGTTCCACCTATGGCTACACCTTC; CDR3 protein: CASSYSPGRRSTYGYTF
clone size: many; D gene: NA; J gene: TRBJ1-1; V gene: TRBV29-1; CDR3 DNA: TGCAGCGTTCCGCTTATGGGGCAGGACACTGAAGCTTTCTTT; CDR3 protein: CSVPLMGQDTEAFF